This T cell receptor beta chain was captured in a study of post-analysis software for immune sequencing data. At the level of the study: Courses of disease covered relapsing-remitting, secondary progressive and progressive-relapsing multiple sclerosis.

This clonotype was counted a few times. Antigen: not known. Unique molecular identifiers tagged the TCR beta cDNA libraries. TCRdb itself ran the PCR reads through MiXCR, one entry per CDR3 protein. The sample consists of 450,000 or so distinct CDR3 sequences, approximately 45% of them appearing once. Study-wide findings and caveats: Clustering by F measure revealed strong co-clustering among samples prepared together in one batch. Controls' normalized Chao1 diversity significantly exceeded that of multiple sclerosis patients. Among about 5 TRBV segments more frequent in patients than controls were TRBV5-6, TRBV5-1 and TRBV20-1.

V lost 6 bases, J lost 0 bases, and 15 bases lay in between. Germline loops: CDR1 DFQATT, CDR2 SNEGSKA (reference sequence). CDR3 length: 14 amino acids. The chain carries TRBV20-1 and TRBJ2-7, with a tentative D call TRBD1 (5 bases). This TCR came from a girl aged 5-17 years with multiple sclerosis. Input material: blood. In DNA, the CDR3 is TGCAGTGCACCCACAGGAACCCTCTCCTACGAGCAGTACTTC. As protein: CSAPTGTLSYEQYF.